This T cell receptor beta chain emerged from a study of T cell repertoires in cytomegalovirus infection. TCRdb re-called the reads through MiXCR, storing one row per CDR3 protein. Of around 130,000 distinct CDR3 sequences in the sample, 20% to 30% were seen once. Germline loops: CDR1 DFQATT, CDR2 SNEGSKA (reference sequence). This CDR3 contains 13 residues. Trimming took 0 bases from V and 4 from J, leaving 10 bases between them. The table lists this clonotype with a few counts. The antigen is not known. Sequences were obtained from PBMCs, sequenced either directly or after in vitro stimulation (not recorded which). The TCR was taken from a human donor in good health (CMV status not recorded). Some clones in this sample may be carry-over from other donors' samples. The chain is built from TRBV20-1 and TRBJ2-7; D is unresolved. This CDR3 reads CSARDSDRYEQYV. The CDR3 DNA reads TGCAGTGCTAGAGATTCAGACCGTTACGAGCAGTACGTC.